Listed below are T cell receptor beta chains from one sample, sequenced in a study of OX40 agonist ivuxolimab in advanced cancers. Sequencing used immunoSEQ multiplex PCR; TCRdb keeps in-frame clones, though not all of them. The data contain about 51,000 clones, roughly 80% of them singletons. Sequencing used CD4+ or CD8+ T cells sorted from blood, obtained in a trial of the OX40 agonist ivuxolimab. The receptor set was obtained from an adult with an advanced solid tumor such as melanoma, head and neck, liver or kidney cancer. The CDR3 runs from the conserved cysteine through the conserved F or W.

v_gene	j_gene	CDR3aa
TRBV6-4	TRBJ2-4	CASGTAKNIQYF
TRBV5-1	TRBJ2-7	CASSFSDGSYEQYF
TRBV11-2	TRBJ1-5	CASSKGSSNQPQHF
TRBV2	TRBJ2-1	CASSEQGFTQFF
TRBV9	TRBJ2-7	CASSPHWGPDYEQYF
TRBV7-9	TRBJ2-7	CASSPLRRQTYEQYF
TRBV5-1	TRBJ2-7	CASSLAGQGSKQYF
TRBV4-2	TRBJ2-1	CASSQASGSIDEQFF
TRBV9	TRBJ1-2	CASSVGFAVGYGYTF
TRBV6-1	TRBJ1-2	CASTATGSYGYTF
TRBV6-1	TRBJ1-4	CASSESKLIIATNEKLFF
TRBV10-1	TRBJ2-7	CASSGVRLYEQYF
TRBV30	TRBJ1-1	CAWDRGRLNTEAFF
TRBV5-5	TRBJ1-1	CASSLVGGGTTEAFF
TRBV11-2	TRBJ2-5	CASSVGGAGLQETQYF
TRBV28	TRBJ1-4	CASSSTGEWEKLFF
TRBV20-1	TRBJ2-3	CSAREVDTQYF
TRBV11-2	TRBJ2-7	CASSLAGNVYEQYF
TRBV7-9	TRBJ2-1	CASSQYLGNEQFF
TRBV6-6	TRBJ2-7	CASSATDGVPSYEQYF
TRBV7-6	TRBJ2-1	CASSKGRGRFNEQFF
TRBV6-5	TRBJ1-1	CASSSQTGVGTEAFF
TRBV11-2	TRBJ1-3	CASSPLEGRNTIYF
TRBV7-6	TRBJ1-3	CASSLADSGISGNTIYF
TRBV18	TRBJ2-2	CASSPRLENTGELFF
TRBV9	TRBJ2-1	CASSVGNRGNNEQFF
TRBV25-1	TRBJ2-7	CASSERGRGYEQYF
TRBV30	TRBJ1-1	CAWSVQMNTEAFF
TRBV5-1	TRBJ1-2	CASSSQGAYGYTF
TRBV28	TRBJ2-1	CASSIQGSEQFF
TRBV7-8	TRBJ2-2	CASSRLAKENTGELFF
TRBV28	TRBJ2-6	CASSRPSGKFGANVLTF
TRBV10-1	TRBJ2-1	CASSPGLAYNEQFF
TRBV15	TRBJ1-5	CATSRNRTPQHF
TRBV19	TRBJ2-7	CASSMRFAGGPGEQYF
TRBV19	TRBJ2-2	CASSIGREATGELFF
TRBV27	TRBJ2-5	CASSSWGLQETQYF
TRBV4-1	TRBJ2-7	CASSQDPGLSYEQYF
TRBV27	TRBJ1-2	CASSPLKLQGRVGGYTF
TRBV6-1	TRBJ1-2	CASNTGGRGYGYTF
TRBV18	TRBJ2-2	CASRQGPNTGELFF
TRBV11-2	TRBJ2-4	CASSLEGGTKNIQYF
TRBV6-1	TRBJ2-3	CAIRRTGGADTQYF
TRBV7-9	TRBJ2-7	CASSPGQGFTYEQYF
TRBV28	TRBJ2-7	CASSRRGYEQYF
TRBV27	TRBJ2-7	CASSKRQEYSYEQYF
TRBV27	TRBJ2-2	CASSLYGLAGGELFF
TRBV5-5	TRBJ1-2	CASSFDRDGYTF
TRBV10-2	TRBJ2-5	CASSGRGKETQYF
TRBV6-1	TRBJ1-5	CASRVNSNQPQHF
TRBV5-1	TRBJ1-2	CASSQGAGGYTF
TRBV7-9	TRBJ1-3	CASSVFGTEVLYF
TRBV21-1	TRBJ2-7	CASSSRQGLHEQYF
TRBV6-4	TRBJ2-1	CASSDSSYRSYNEQFF
TRBV6-1	TRBJ1-5	CASSGLNQPQHF
TRBV5-4	TRBJ2-1	CASSPGRGYNEQFF
TRBV21-1	TRBJ2-1	CASSKGGLAGENNEQFF
TRBV6-1	TRBJ2-7	CASRLSGTRAYEQYF
TRBV7-3	TRBJ1-5	CASSPGWPQHF
TRBV9	TRBJ1-1	CASSVLGNTEAFF